This TCR beta chain was sequenced during a study of radiotherapy plus CTLA-4 blockade in lung cancer. Study-wide background: Around 18% of enrolled patients responded objectively, and about 30% had disease control.

Notes on this clone: As yet, its antigen is unknown.

Chemo-refractory metastatic non-small-cell lung cancer patients underwent focal radiation alongside CTLA-4 blockade with ipilimumab. Study observations and caveats: Tumor-derived TCR clones expanded in blood after radiotherapy plus ipilimumab.

The CDR3 is 15 amino acids. Germline loops: CDR1 SGHDT, CDR2 YYEEEE. Between the trimmed V and J ends, which lost 0 bases and 2 bases, there was a span of 11 bases. Sequencing was performed with immunoSEQ multiplex PCR; in TCRdb, only in-frame clones are kept and a portion is missing. This table holds about 60,000 clones, around 83% found once. The sequencing here drew on peripheral blood, taken from a patient treated with radiotherapy plus ipilimumab. This chain uses TRBV5-6 with TRBJ2-5; D is unclear. This receptor was identified in a human donor with non-small cell lung cancer who had a partial response to radiotherapy plus ipilimumab. The CDR3 sequence is CASSLGLQIQETQYF. The DNA for the CDR3 is TGTGCCAGCAGCTTGGGGCTTCAGATACAAGAGACCCAGTACTTC.